One and the same sample provided the 3 T cell receptor beta chains below, sequenced in a study of blood T cell repertoires in COVID-19. Clones were sequenced by immunoSEQ multiplex PCR, and TCRdb holds only the in-frame ones, with some missing. This table holds some 260,000 clones, 70% to 90% found once. Material: peripheral blood. Every receptor here comes from a man older than 75 with acute or convalescent COVID-19.

This chain links TRBV28 with TRBJ2-7, with D possibly TRBD2 on 5 matching bases. Germline loops: CDR1 MDHEN, CDR2 SYDVKM. The CDR3 runs 13 residues. V was clipped by 10 bases and J by 5 bases, with 18 bases between them. CDR3 sequence (DNA): TGTGCCACCCAAACGGGATATCGTCACGAGCAGTACTTC. It encodes CATQTGYRHEQYF.

The chain is built from TRBV4-1 and TRBJ2-7; unclear D gene. Trimming removed 4 bases at V and 5 bases at J, with 21 bases between. Germline lookup yields CDR1 MGHRA and CDR2 YSYEKL. The CDR3 extends over 16 amino acids. CDR3 sequence (DNA): TGCGCCAGCAGCCCAAGAGTCTTAATTAGAGGTCACGAGCAGTACTTC. This encodes CASSPRVLIRGHEQYF.

A single count supports this clone. The chain carries TRBV28 and TRBJ2-2; 8 nucleotides agree with TRBD1. Germline V gene lookup returns CDR1 MDHEN and CDR2 SYDVKM. CDR3 length: 15 amino acids. V shed 7 bases, J shed 6 bases, and the junction held 10 bases outside the gene matches. CDR3 nucleotide sequence: TGTGCCAGCACCTTAGACAGGGGCTCATCCGGGGAGCTGTTTTTT. Its protein is CASTLDRGSSGELFF.